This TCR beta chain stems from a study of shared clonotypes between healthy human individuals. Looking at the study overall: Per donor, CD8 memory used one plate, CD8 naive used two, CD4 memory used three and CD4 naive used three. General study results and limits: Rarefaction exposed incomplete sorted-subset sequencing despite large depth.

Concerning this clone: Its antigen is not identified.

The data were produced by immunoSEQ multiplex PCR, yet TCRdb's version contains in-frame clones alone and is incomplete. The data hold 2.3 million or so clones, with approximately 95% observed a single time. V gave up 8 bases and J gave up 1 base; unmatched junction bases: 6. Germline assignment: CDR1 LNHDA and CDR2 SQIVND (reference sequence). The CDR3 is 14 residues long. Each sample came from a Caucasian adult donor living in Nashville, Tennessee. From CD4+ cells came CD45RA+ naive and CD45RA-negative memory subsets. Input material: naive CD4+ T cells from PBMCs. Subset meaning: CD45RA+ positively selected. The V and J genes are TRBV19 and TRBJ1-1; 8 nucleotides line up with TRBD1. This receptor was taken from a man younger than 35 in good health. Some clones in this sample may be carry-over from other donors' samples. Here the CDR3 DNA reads TGTGCCAGTTCCCCCGGGACAGGGAACACTGAAGCTTTCTTT. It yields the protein CASSPGTGNTEAFF.